This entry is about one TCR beta chain. What was sequenced were expressed TCRB transcripts, since all of the isolated RNA had been reverse transcribed. Generated by immunoSEQ multiplex PCR, the TCRdb table keeps only in-frame clones and is missing some. Of 970,000 or so clones in the sample, roughly 16% were seen once. The sample comes from a study of beta chain features in type 1 diabetes. Deletions cut 6 bases from V and 4 bases from J, with 10 bases between. The CDR3 length is 13 residues. Germline V gene lookup returns CDR1 KGHSH and CDR2 LQKENI. The specimen was naive CD4+ T cells from blood. The V and J genes are TRBV18 and TRBJ2-1; maybe TRBD2 (6 bases). This TCR was sampled from a woman aged 18-35 years in good health. The CDR3 DNA sequence: TGTGCCAGCTCGAAGGGACTTTACAATGAGCAGTTCTTC. It is translated as CASSKGLYNEQFF.